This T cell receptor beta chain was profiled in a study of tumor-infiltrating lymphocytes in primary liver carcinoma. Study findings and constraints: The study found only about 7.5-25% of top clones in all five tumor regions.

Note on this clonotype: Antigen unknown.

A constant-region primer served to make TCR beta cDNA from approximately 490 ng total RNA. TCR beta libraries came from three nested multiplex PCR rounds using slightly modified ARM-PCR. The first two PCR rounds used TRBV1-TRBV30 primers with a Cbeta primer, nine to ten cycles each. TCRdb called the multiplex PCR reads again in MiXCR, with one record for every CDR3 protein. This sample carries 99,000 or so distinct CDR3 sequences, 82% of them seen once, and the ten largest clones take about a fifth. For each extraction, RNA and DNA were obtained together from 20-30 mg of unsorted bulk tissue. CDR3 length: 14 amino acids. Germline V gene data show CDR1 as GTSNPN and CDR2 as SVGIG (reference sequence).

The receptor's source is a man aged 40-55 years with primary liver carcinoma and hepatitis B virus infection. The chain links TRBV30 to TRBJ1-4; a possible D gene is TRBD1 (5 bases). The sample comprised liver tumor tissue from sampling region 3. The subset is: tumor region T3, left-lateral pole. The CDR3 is CVYSMWGINEKLFF. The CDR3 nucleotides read TGTGTCTACTCCATGTGGGGGATTAATGAAAAACTGTTTTTT.